These T cell receptor beta chains were read from a single sample in a study of blood T cell repertoires in COVID-19. Here immunoSEQ multiplex PCR was the method, and the copy in TCRdb shows in-frame clones only, minus some. The sample has 190,000 or so clones, just under 90% seen once; the top ten hold 1.2%. Sequencing was performed on PBMCs or T cells enriched from blood (not recorded which). The receptor set was obtained from a man under 40 who had recovered from COVID-19. Both conserved end residues are part of each CDR3. The D gene is left open where the match is weak. Expanded clones are given a class, and other clones once, few, many or no size at all.

j_call,d_call,clone_size,v_call,cdr3_nt,cdr3_aa
TRBJ2-1,TRBD2,NA,TRBV7-2,TGTGCCAGCAGCGGCCCTCTGGCGGGAGTGGAGATCCGGCAGTTCTTC,CASSGPLAGVEIRQFF
TRBJ1-3,NA,NA,TRBV18,TGTGCCAGCTCACCGGACATTAAGAGCTCTGGAAACACCATATATTTT,CASSPDIKSSGNTIYF
TRBJ2-7,TRBD1,once,TRBV9,TGTGCCAGCAGCGCCGGGGACAGGTCCTACGAGCAGTACTTC,CASSAGDRSYEQYF
TRBJ1-6,TRBD1,NA,TRBV27,TGTGCCAGCACCGGAATGCAGGGGGCGCATTCACCCCTCCACTTT,CASTGMQGAHSPLHF
TRBJ1-6,NA,NA,TRBV3-1/TRBV3-2,TGTGCCAGCAGTGGACTCAATTCACCCCTCCACTTT,CASSGLNSPLHF
TRBJ2-1,TRBD2,few,TRBV7-9,TGTGCCAGCGGCGGGAGTACCAATGAGCAGTTCTTC,CASGGSTNEQFF
TRBJ1-4,NA,NA,TRBV18,TGTGCCAGCTCACCAACGGTTGCAGGGATAACAACTAATGAAAAACTGTTTTTT,CASSPTVAGITTNEKLFF
TRBJ2-7,TRBD2,NA,TRBV5-4,TGTGCCAGCAGTCCGACCCGGGGGGACGAGCAGTACTTC,CASSPTRGDEQYF
TRBJ2-3,TRBD2,few,TRBV10-3,TGTGCCATCAGGGGTGGACTAGCGGGATTCACAGATACGCAGTATTTT,CAIRGGLAGFTDTQYF
TRBJ1-6,NA,NA,TRBV30,TGTGCCTGGAGTAGCCGAAATAATTCACCCCTCCACTTT,CAWSSRNNSPLHF
TRBJ2-1,TRBD2,NA,TRBV10-3,TGTGCCATTGGACTAGCGAGTAACTCCTACAATGAGCAGTTCTTC,CAIGLASNSYNEQFF
TRBJ2-7,TRBD2,NA,TRBV6-5,TGTGCCAGCAGGAAAACTAGCGGGAGAGGATACGAGCAGTACTTC,CASRKTSGRGYEQYF
TRBJ1-2,NA,NA,TRBV3-1/TRBV3-2,TGTGCCAGCAGCCAGACACGAGCTAACTATGGCTACACCTTC,CASSQTRANYGYTF
TRBJ2-6,NA,NA,TRBV7-8,TGTGCCAGCAGCGCACAGACCCTGGGGCCCTCTGGGGCCAACGTCCTGACTTTC,CASSAQTLGPSGANVLTF
TRBJ1-5,TRBD1,NA,TRBV11-2,TGTGCCAGCAGCTTAGACGGACAGGGGACCCAGCCCCAGCATTTT,CASSLDGQGTQPQHF
TRBJ1-1,NA,NA,TRBV4-1,TGCGCCAGCAGCCAAGTTGGGGGGAGGGACACTGAAGCTTTCTTT,CASSQVGGRDTEAFF
TRBJ1-5,NA,NA,TRBV6-2/TRBV6-3,TGTGCCAGCAGTTACCCTCGCCCGGGGGGGGATAGCAATCAGCCCCAGCATTTT,CASSYPRPGGDSNQPQHF
TRBJ1-1,NA,NA,TRBV30,TGTGCCTGGAGCCTCCAGGAGAACACTGAAGCTTTCTTT,CAWSLQENTEAFF
TRBJ2-7,NA,NA,TRBV6-5,TGTGCCAGCAGTTACTCTCCCAGGGGTTCCTACGAGCAGTACTTC,CASSYSPRGSYEQYF
TRBJ2-7,TRBD2,NA,TRBV19,TGTGCCAGTAGTATAGGCGGTAGCGGGAGGGCCGGGTACGAGCAGTACTTC,CASSIGGSGRAGYEQYF
TRBJ2-7,TRBD2,NA,TRBV7-9,TGTGCCAGCAGCGAAACTAGCGGGAGGGCAAACGAGCAGTACTTC,CASSETSGRANEQYF
TRBJ1-2,TRBD1,NA,TRBV7-6,TGTGCCAGCAGCGCAGGACAGGGAGGCTACACCTTC,CASSAGQGGYTF
TRBJ1-1,NA,NA,TRBV19,TGTGCCAGTATGTCCTGGACAGTTGCTGAAGCTTTCTTT,CASMSWTVAEAFF
TRBJ2-5,NA,NA,TRBV7-8,TGTGCCAGCAGCTTAGTACGGTTAGAGGGTCAAGAGACCCAGTACTTC,CASSLVRLEGQETQYF
TRBJ2-3,NA,NA,TRBV10-2,TGCGCCAGCTCCAGGTCTCGGGATACGCAGTATTTT,CASSRSRDTQYF
TRBJ1-4,NA,NA,TRBV25-1,TGTGCCAGCAGTGATCCCGGCCCCAGGGGCTCTAATGAAAAACTGTTTTTT,CASSDPGPRGSNEKLFF
TRBJ1-2,NA,NA,TRBV7-8,TGTGCCAGCAGCTTAGTGGCCAACTATGGCTACACCTTC,CASSLVANYGYTF
TRBJ1-5,NA,once,TRBV6-2/TRBV6-3,TGTGCCAGCAGTTACACCACGGACAGTCCCTATAGCAATCAGCCCCAGCATTTT,CASSYTTDSPYSNQPQHF
TRBJ2-1,NA,few,TRBV6-2/TRBV6-3,TGTGCCAGCAGTTACACTAGACTCAATGAGCAGTTCTTC,CASSYTRLNEQFF
TRBJ2-3,TRBD2,few,TRBV3-1/TRBV3-2,TGTGCCAGCAGCCGCGGACTAGCGGGATCGACAGATACGCAGTATTTT,CASSRGLAGSTDTQYF
TRBJ2-3,TRBD1,NA,TRBV24-1,TGTGCCACCAGTGACACCGGGACAGGTCCCACAGATACGCAGTATTTT,CATSDTGTGPTDTQYF
TRBJ1-4,TRBD1,NA,TRBV7-2,TGTGCCAGCAGCTCCCGGGACAGGGGGCGCGAAAAACTGTTTTTT,CASSSRDRGREKLFF
TRBJ1-2,TRBD1,NA,TRBV6-5,TGTGCCAGCAGTTACTCCGGACAGGGAAACTATGGCTACACCTTC,CASSYSGQGNYGYTF
TRBJ2-1,NA,NA,TRBV6-5,TGTGCCAGCAGTTACAACAGCTACAATGAGCAGTTCTTC,CASSYNSYNEQFF
TRBJ2-7,NA,NA,TRBV5-1,TGCGCCAGCAGCTTGGGACAGGCCAGCTCCTACGAGCAGTACTTC,CASSLGQASSYEQYF
TRBJ2-1,TRBD2,medium-sized,TRBV5-4,TGTGCCAGCAGCCCCCTAGCGGGGGGGCCCAATGAGCAGTTCTTC,CASSPLAGGPNEQFF
TRBJ2-7,NA,NA,TRBV6-5,TGTGCCAGCAGTTATGGCAGGCTTGACTCCTACGAGCAGTACTTC,CASSYGRLDSYEQYF
TRBJ1-2,NA,NA,TRBV27,TGTGCCAGCAGTTTAACCCCGGGACAAGTAATTAACTATGGCTACACCTTC,CASSLTPGQVINYGYTF
TRBJ2-1,TRBD2,NA,TRBV9,TGTGCCAGCAGCGTAGGACTAGCGGAGACCAATGAGCAGTTCTTC,CASSVGLAETNEQFF
TRBJ1-3,TRBD1,once,TRBV7-8,TGTGCCAGCCAGACGGACAGGGGGCTCGGAAACACCATATATTTT,CASQTDRGLGNTIYF
TRBJ1-2,NA,once,TRBV6-5,TGTGCCAGCAGGCTCGACAGGTCGCAAGTTGGCTACACCTTC,CASRLDRSQVGYTF
TRBJ1-1,NA,NA,TRBV4-3,TGCGCCAGCAGCCAATTCCACTTAGAGAACACTGAAGCTTTCTTT,CASSQFHLENTEAFF
TRBJ1-4,TRBD1,NA,TRBV4-1,TGCGCCAGCAGCCCGGCCGGGACAGGGGTCGAAAAACTGTTTTTT,CASSPAGTGVEKLFF